This is a list of T cell receptor beta chains from one sample in a study of T cells after yellow fever vaccination. A single record per CDR3 protein comes from TCRdb applying MiXCR to the 5' RACE reads. This sample has hundreds of thousands of distinct CDR3 sequences, with 20% to 25% found just once. The specimen comprised PBMCs, sampled less than 25 days after the first yellow fever vaccination. These receptors were taken from a man younger than 35 who received the YFV17D yellow fever vaccine. Both conserved end residues are part of each CDR3. D genes are given only for firm matches. Clone size, where shown, is once, few, many, or a class for clones that have expanded.

v_call	cdr3_length	clone_size	j_call	d_call	cdr3_aa	cdr3_nt
TRBV6-5	14	NA	TRBJ2-7	TRBD1	CASSSRTGEGEQYF	TGTGCCAGCAGTTCACGGACAGGGGAGGGCGAGCAGTACTTC
TRBV29-1	13	NA	TRBJ2-2	TRBD2	CSVASGGAGELFF	TGCAGCGTTGCCAGCGGGGGGGCCGGGGAGCTGTTTTTT
TRBV12-3/TRBV12-4	13	many	TRBJ2-3	NA	CASSLGLEHTQYF	TGTGCCAGCAGTTTAGGTTTGGAACATACGCAGTATTTT
TRBV27	15	few	TRBJ2-1	TRBD1	CASSPLGQGDNEQFF	TGTGCCAGCAGCCCCCTGGGACAGGGGGACAATGAGCAGTTCTTC
TRBV7-2	13	NA	TRBJ1-6	NA	CASSFYLGSPLHF	TGTGCCAGCAGCTTCTACCTCGGTTCACCCCTCCACTTT
TRBV3-1	16	few	TRBJ2-1	TRBD2	CASSQARGGAWNEQFF	TGTGCCAGCAGCCAAGCTCGCGGGGGGGCCTGGAATGAGCAGTTCTTC
TRBV5-1	19	few	TRBJ2-5	NA	CASSLAVGADGAPQETQYF	TGCGCCAGCAGCTTGGCCGTGGGGGCCGACGGGGCCCCCCAAGAGACCCAGTACTTC
TRBV4-2	13	many	TRBJ1-3	NA	CASSQEGGNTIYF	TGTGCCAGCAGCCAAGAGGGAGGAAACACCATATATTTT
TRBV6-2/TRBV6-3	13	NA	TRBJ1-1	TRBD1	CASTNGQGTEAFF	TGTGCCAGCACCAACGGACAGGGCACTGAAGCTTTCTTT
TRBV20-1	15	few	TRBJ2-5	TRBD2	CSASPSGGYQETQYF	TGCAGTGCTTCGCCTAGCGGGGGGTACCAAGAGACCCAGTACTTC
TRBV7-3	15	few	TRBJ2-1	NA	CASSLKSDSYNEQFF	TGTGCCAGCAGCTTAAAGTCGGATTCCTACAATGAGCAGTTCTTC
TRBV24-1	12	many	TRBJ2-2	NA	CATSDSAGELFF	TGTGCCACCAGTGATTCAGCCGGGGAGCTGTTTTTT
TRBV7-2	17	NA	TRBJ1-6	TRBD1	CASSLPTTGGFGSPLHF	TGTGCCAGCAGCCTACCAACCACAGGGGGATTCGGTTCACCCCTCCACTTT
TRBV7-3	13	few	TRBJ1-6	NA	CASSLTPDSPLHF	TGTGCCAGCAGCTTAACCCCCGATTCACCCCTCCACTTT
TRBV7-9	14	NA	TRBJ1-3	TRBD1	CASSSSDRSRTIYF	TGTGCCAGCAGCTCATCGGACAGGAGTAGGACCATATATTTT
TRBV7-8	14	NA	TRBJ1-4	TRBD1	CASSSSGGVEKLFF	TGTGCCAGCAGCTCTTCAGGGGGGGTTGAAAAACTGTTTTTT
TRBV29-1	12	NA	TRBJ2-7	NA	CSVAASIYEQYF	TGCAGCGTTGCCGCCAGCATTTACGAGCAGTACTTC
TRBV7-9	16	few	TRBJ1-5	TRBD1	CASSRVQGASNQPQHF	TGTGCCAGCAGTCGTGTTCAGGGGGCAAGCAATCAGCCCCAGCATTTT
TRBV11-2	13	NA	TRBJ1-2	NA	CASSYTANYGYTF	TGTGCCAGCAGCTATACAGCTAACTATGGCTACACCTTC
TRBV7-2	13	NA	TRBJ1-5	NA	CASKQGGNQPQHF	TGTGCCAGCAAGCAAGGGGGCAATCAGCCCCAGCATTTT
TRBV7-3	14	NA	TRBJ2-3	NA	CASSLLHSTDTQYF	TGTGCCAGCAGCTTATTGCATAGCACAGATACGCAGTATTTT
TRBV6-1	16	few	TRBJ2-3	TRBD2	CASSRGTSGITDTQYF	TGTGCCAGCAGCCGCGGGACTAGCGGGATCACAGATACGCAGTATTTT
TRBV7-2	15	many	TRBJ2-1	NA	CASRVTGTDYNEQFF	TGTGCCAGCAGAGTCACCGGGACCGATTACAATGAGCAGTTCTTC
TRBV20-1	14	NA	TRBJ1-1	NA	CSARDRVGLEGAFF	TGCAGTGCTAGAGATCGAGTAGGGCTGGAGGGGGCTTTCTTT
TRBV7-2	15	few	TRBJ1-2	NA	CASSLAYGDHYGYTF	TGTGCCAGCAGCTTAGCGTACGGGGACCACTATGGCTACACCTTC
TRBV5-4	16	NA	TRBJ2-6	TRBD1	CASSRTGGSGANVLTF	TGTGCCAGCAGCCGGACAGGGGGCTCTGGGGCCAACGTCCTGACTTTC
TRBV4-1	16	NA	TRBJ2-3	TRBD2	CASRIGLAGVTDTQYF	TGCGCCAGCAGAATCGGACTAGCGGGGGTGACAGATACGCAGTATTTT
TRBV5-5	14	few	TRBJ1-1	NA	CASSQTGMNTEAFF	TGTGCCAGCAGCCAGACAGGAATGAACACTGAAGCTTTCTTT
TRBV24-1	16	NA	TRBJ2-1	NA	CATSYTAVEHYNEQFF	TGTGCCACCAGTTATACGGCTGTCGAGCACTACAATGAGCAGTTCTTC
TRBV20-1	13	NA	TRBJ2-3	NA	CSARQASTDTQYF	TGCAGTGCTAGGCAGGCTAGCACAGATACGCAGTATTTT
TRBV11-3	14	few	TRBJ2-3	NA	CASSHGGDPDTQYF	TGTGCCAGCAGCCACGGGGGAGACCCAGATACGCAGTATTTT
TRBV4-1	13	few	TRBJ2-7	NA	CASSLTVDYEQYF	TGCGCCAGCAGCCTGACGGTGGATTACGAGCAGTACTTC
TRBV19	17	NA	TRBJ1-5	NA	CASSIRNVGVINQPQHF	TGTGCCAGTAGTATCAGAAACGTCGGGGTGATCAATCAGCCCCAGCATTTT
TRBV20-1	13	NA	TRBJ1-1	NA	CRAHGGADTEAFF	TGCAGGGCCCACGGGGGTGCGGACACTGAAGCTTTCTTT
TRBV20-1	14	NA	TRBJ1-6	NA	CSAVPDPLNSPLHF	TGCAGTGCGGTGCCGGACCCCTTAAATTCACCCCTCCACTTT
TRBV4-3	15	few	TRBJ2-3	TRBD1	CASSHGQGSGDTQYF	TGCGCCAGCAGCCATGGACAGGGGAGCGGAGATACGCAGTATTTT
TRBV2	13	few	TRBJ2-3	NA	CASSVAIPDTQYF	TGTGCCAGCAGTGTGGCGATCCCAGATACGCAGTATTTT
TRBV29-1	16	few	TRBJ2-1	NA	CSVGDFQTWPANEQFF	TGCAGCGTTGGGGATTTTCAGACATGGCCCGCCAATGAGCAGTTCTTC
TRBV25-1	15	NA	TRBJ1-4	NA	CASSEWLGGSEKLFF	TGTGCCAGCAGTGAATGGTTAGGGGGTTCCGAAAAACTGTTTTTT
TRBV11-2	17	NA	TRBJ2-2	NA	CASGSSGSGYYTGELFF	TGTGCCAGCGGGTCTTCCGGGTCCGGGTACTACACCGGGGAGCTGTTTTTT
TRBV7-9	14	NA	TRBJ1-1	NA	CASSFRDDHTEAFF	TGTGCCAGCAGCTTCCGGGACGACCACACTGAAGCTTTCTTT
TRBV4-2	15	few	TRBJ2-5	TRBD1	CASRAFGTGGETQYF	TGTGCCAGCAGGGCGTTTGGGACAGGGGGCGAGACCCAGTACTTC
TRBV7-9	13	NA	TRBJ2-2	NA	CASSSLPTGELFF	TGTGCCAGCAGCTCCCTACCGACCGGGGAGCTGTTTTTT
TRBV10-3	15	few	TRBJ2-7	TRBD1	CAIRPGTGPSYEQYF	TGTGCCATCAGACCCGGGACAGGGCCTTCCTACGAGCAGTACTTC
TRBV20-1	16	NA	TRBJ1-5	NA	CSASLVGASGNQPQHF	TGCAGTGCTAGTCTAGTAGGGGCAAGTGGCAATCAGCCCCAGCATTTT
TRBV14	14	NA	TRBJ1-2	NA	CASSQGLSNYGYTF	TGTGCCAGCAGCCAAGGGCTATCGAACTATGGCTACACCTTC